This T cell receptor (beta chain) was profiled in a study of blood T cell repertoires in COVID-19. Germline V lookup: CDR1 SGHTS, CDR2 YDEGEE. The CDR3 spans 15 residues. V lost 3 bases, J lost 0 bases, and 10 bases lay in between. Only in-frame clones appear in the TCRdb table, and some are missing; sequencing was by immunoSEQ multiplex PCR. Among 200,000 to 250,000 clones listed, around three quarters were seen once. The clonotype originates from a woman aged 70 to 79 with acute or convalescent COVID-19. Sequences were obtained from peripheral blood. The chain carries TRBV5-8 and TRBJ1-5; D may be TRBD1 (5 bases). The CDR3 spells CASSSGLTSNQPQHF. The DNA for the CDR3 is TGTGCCAGCAGCTCGGGACTTACTAGCAATCAGCCCCAGCATTTT.